The clone carrying this T cell receptor (beta chain) was counted only a few times. The antigen is unknown. This entry is derived from a study of cytomegalovirus exposure and HLA in healthy donors. Findings of the study overall: Productive rates of about 87% or about 30% were seen for most TCR beta V segments in an earlier analysis. The authors listed 150 to 200 TCR beta chains as cytomegalovirus-associated. In vitro work confirmed that three CMV-associated chains recognize CMV antigens.

The donors (healthy individuals) were bone marrow donors. The V gene's germline CDR1 is SEHNR and CDR2 FQNEAQ (reference sequence). The CDR3 loop spans 18 amino acids. With 5 bases clipped from V and 8 bases from J, the junction kept 23 bases outside the gene matches. 60 Vbeta and 13 Jbeta primers were used in PCR. Clones were read by immunoSEQ multiplex PCR, and TCRdb kept only the in-frame ones, dropping some. The table lists 200,000 or so clones, just under 80% of them singletons. The rearrangement joins TRBV7-9 to TRBJ1-2; TRBD1 matches at 7 bases. This sequence originates from a woman younger than 45 in good health and CMV-seropositive. The source material was PBMCs. The CDR3 here is CASSAQGFDGSNWSGYTF. The CDR3 DNA follows: TGTGCCAGCAGCGCACAGGGGTTTGACGGTAGTAATTGGAGCGGCTACACCTTC.